The rows below give T cell receptor beta chains drawn from one sample of a study of T cells after yellow fever vaccination. One entry per CDR3 protein, called by TCRdb with MiXCR from the 5' RACE reads. The data hold some 600,000 distinct CDR3 sequences, with roughly 17% observed a single time. The sequenced sample was PBMCs, obtained more than 4 days after the first yellow fever vaccination. The receptors here all came from a man aged 18 to 30 who received the YFV17D yellow fever vaccine. Each CDR3 is given with its conserved first and last residue. The D gene is left open where the match is weak. Size is stated for part of the rows, as once, few or many counts, or as a class when the clone is expanded.

size: -; J: TRBJ1-2; D: TRBD1; V: TRBV18; DNA: TGTGCCAGCTCACCTCGGGACAGGGCCGGGGATGGCTACACCTTC; CDR3: CASSPRDRAGDGYTF
size: few; J: TRBJ2-7; D: -; V: TRBV12-3/TRBV12-4; DNA: TGTGCCAGCAGTGGGCAGGGCAACGAGCAGTACTTC; CDR3: CASSGQGNEQYF
size: -; J: TRBJ2-1; D: TRBD2; V: TRBV19; DNA: TGTGCCAGTAGTAGAACTAGCGGGGGGGCCAAGGATGAGCAGTTCTTC; CDR3: CASSRTSGGAKDEQFF
size: few; J: TRBJ1-1; D: -; V: TRBV16; DNA: TGTGCCAGCAGCCAATGGCATGCAATGAACACTGAAGCTTTCTTT; CDR3: CASSQWHAMNTEAFF
size: few; J: TRBJ2-5; D: -; V: TRBV18; DNA: TGTGCCAGCTCACCCCGGGTCGAAGAGACCCAGTACTTC; CDR3: CASSPRVEETQYF
size: few; J: TRBJ2-1; D: -; V: TRBV20-1; DNA: TGCAGTGCTCCCCTCGCCGGGGGGCCCCACAATGAGCAGTTCTTC; CDR3: CSAPLAGGPHNEQFF
size: -; J: TRBJ2-2; D: -; V: TRBV24-1; DNA: TGTGCCACCAGTGAGGTGGACACGAACACCGGGGAGCTGTTTTTT; CDR3: CATSEVDTNTGELFF
size: -; J: TRBJ2-3; D: -; V: TRBV5-1; DNA: TGCGCCAGCAGCTTCGACCCGCTCTCAGATACGCAGTATTTT; CDR3: CASSFDPLSDTQYF
size: -; J: TRBJ2-3; D: TRBD2; V: TRBV28; DNA: TGTGCCAGCACTCTAACTAGCGGGGATGGAGATACGCAGTATTTT; CDR3: CASTLTSGDGDTQYF
size: few; J: TRBJ2-1; D: TRBD2; V: TRBV19; DNA: TGTGCCAGTAGTATCTTGACTAGCGTATACAACGAGCAGTTCTTC; CDR3: CASSILTSVYNEQFF
size: -; J: TRBJ1-2; D: -; V: TRBV20-1; DNA: TGCAGTGCTAGAGATCCGAGGGGGAGTAGCTACACCTTC; CDR3: CSARDPRGSSYTF
size: -; J: TRBJ2-7; D: TRBD1; V: TRBV20-1; DNA: TGCAGTGCTAGATACAGGACAGGGACGGGGGAGCAGTACTTC; CDR3: CSARYRTGTGEQYF